What follows describes a single TCR beta chain. This clonotype was picked up a small number of times. The target of this receptor is not known. Per-nucleotide qualities are absent, and no much larger clonotype sits a single base away. The sample comes from a study of response to subunit inactivated influenza vaccine (dated 2018 in TCRdb). Describing the broader study: To follow how T cells responded to a trivalent subunit inactivated influenza vaccine, the researchers relied on deep quantitative profiling of the T cell receptor repertoire.

Libraries were made using RT-PCR. Instrument on record: Illumina HiSeq 2500. TCRdb handled the public reads itself, with Q25 trimming in fastp and clone calling in MiXCR, and kept productive beta chains. CDR3 protein duplicates are merged, each entry listing the most common genes and DNA. A total of hundreds of thousands of distinct CDR3 sequences appear in this sample, approximately 13% of them only once. The leading ten clones occupy less than 9% of the sample. CDR1 and CDR2, per the germline V gene, are SGHTA and FQGNSA. The CDR3 goes from the cysteine to the phenylalanine over 15 residues. This entry keeps only the CDR3 DNA: 45 bases, framed from base 1. V is cut back by 3 bases and J by 9 bases, with 8 bases in the junction unmatched. Results and caveats for the whole study, not just this receptor: According to the authors, only a limited number of new T cells may be recruited by each seasonal influenza vaccination.

The TCR sequence derives from a man aged 50 to 59 who received an inactivated influenza vaccine. Donor details come from another sample of the same person, matched by shared clones. The rearrangement combines TRBV7-2 with TRBJ2-1, with 10 junctional bases fitting TRBD1. The material was PBMCs from blood, obtained around 14 days before vaccination. The DNA reads as follows: TGTGCCAGCAGCTTCGGGGACAGGGGATCGCGTGAGCAGTTCTTC. Its translation is CASSFGDRGSREQFF. Supplemented by the reference TRBV7-2 and TRBJ2-1 proteins around the CDR3, the complete variable domain is GAGVSQSPSNKVTEKGKDVELRCDPISGHTALYWYRQSLGQGLEFLIYFQGNSAPDKSGLPSDRFSAERTGGSVSTLTIQRTQQEDSAVYLCASSFGDRGSREQFFGPGTRLTVL.